This note documents a single TCR beta chain sequence. This sample was included in a study of blood T cell repertoires in COVID-19. Study information: Samples came from the United States, Italy and Spain, spanning acute and convalescent COVID-19. The analysed material was cDNA or gDNA that came from T cells, B-cell-depleted T cells, or PBMCs.

Patients in Seattle were enrolled during active infection, then followed longitudinally. CDR3 length: 14 amino acids. Germline V gives CDR1 LNHNV, CDR2 YYDKDF (reference sequence). V dropped 5 bases and J dropped 3; count of bases not matched to a gene: 2. Original data processing: Nucleated cell counts were estimated from reference gene primer amplification. Generated by immunoSEQ multiplex PCR, the TCRdb table keeps only in-frame clones and is missing some. V and J calls and clone size are those listed in that table; D and trimming were worked out from the DNA. Among about 62,000 clones, over 75% were seen once, and the ten largest hold 18%.

V usage is TRBV15 and J usage is TRBJ2-2, with 8 bases that match TRBD1. The TCR was taken from a woman aged 55-69 years with COVID-19, enrolled during active disease. The sample taken for sequencing was peripheral blood. CDR3 sequence: CATSPQGDTGELFF. CDR3 nucleotide sequence: TGTGCCACCAGCCCACAGGGGGACACCGGGGAGCTGTTTTTT.